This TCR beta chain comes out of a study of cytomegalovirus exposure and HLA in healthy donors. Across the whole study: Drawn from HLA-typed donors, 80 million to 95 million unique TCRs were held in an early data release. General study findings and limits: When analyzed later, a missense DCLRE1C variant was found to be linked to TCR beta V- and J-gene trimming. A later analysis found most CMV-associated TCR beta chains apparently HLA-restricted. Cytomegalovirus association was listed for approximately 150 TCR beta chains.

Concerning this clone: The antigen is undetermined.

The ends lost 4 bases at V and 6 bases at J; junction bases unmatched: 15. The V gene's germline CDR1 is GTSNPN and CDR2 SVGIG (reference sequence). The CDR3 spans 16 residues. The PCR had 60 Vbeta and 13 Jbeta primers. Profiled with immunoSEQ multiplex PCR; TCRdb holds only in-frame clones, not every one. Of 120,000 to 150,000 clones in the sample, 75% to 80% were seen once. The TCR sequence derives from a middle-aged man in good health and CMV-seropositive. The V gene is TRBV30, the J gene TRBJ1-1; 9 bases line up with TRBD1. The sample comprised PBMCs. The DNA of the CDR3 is TGTGCCTGGAACCCCCGGGACAGGGTCTTTGAGGCTGAAGCTTTCTTT. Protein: CAWNPRDRVFEAEAFF.